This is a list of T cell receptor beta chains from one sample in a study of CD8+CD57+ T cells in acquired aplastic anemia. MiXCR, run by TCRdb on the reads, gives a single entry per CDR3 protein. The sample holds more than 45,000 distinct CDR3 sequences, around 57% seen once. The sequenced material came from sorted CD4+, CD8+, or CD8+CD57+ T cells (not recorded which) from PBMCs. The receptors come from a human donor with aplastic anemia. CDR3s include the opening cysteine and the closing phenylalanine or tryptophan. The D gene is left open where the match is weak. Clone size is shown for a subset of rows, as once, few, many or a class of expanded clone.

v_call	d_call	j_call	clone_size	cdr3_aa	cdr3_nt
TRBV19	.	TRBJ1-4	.	CASSQPTWPNEKLFF	TGTGCCAGTAGTCAGCCCACATGGCCTAATGAAAAACTGTTTTTT
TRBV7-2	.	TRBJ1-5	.	CASSLQGQPQHF	TGTGCCAGCAGCTTACAGGGCCAGCCCCAGCATTTT
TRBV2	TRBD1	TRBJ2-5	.	CASTWDRGEQETQYF	TGTGCCTCGACATGGGACAGGGGGGAGCAAGAGACCCAGTACTTC
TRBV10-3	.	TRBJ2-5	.	CAISESTGQGTQYF	TGTGCCATCAGTGAGTCAACCGGTCAAGGGACCCAGTACTTC
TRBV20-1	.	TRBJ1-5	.	CSARGRVPNQPQHF	TGCAGTGCTAGAGGCAGGGTCCCCAATCAGCCCCAGCATTTT
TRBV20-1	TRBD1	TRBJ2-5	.	CSADSGTEVGTQYF	TGCAGTGCTGATTCCGGGACAGAGGTTGGGACCCAGTACTTC
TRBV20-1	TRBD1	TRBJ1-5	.	CSARTGQVQPQHF	TGCAGTGCAAGGACAGGGCAGGTTCAGCCCCAGCATTTT
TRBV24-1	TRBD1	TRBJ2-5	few	CAAGTGGSETQYF	TGTGCCGCGGGGACAGGGGGGAGTGAGACCCAGTACTTC
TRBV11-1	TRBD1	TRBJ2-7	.	CASSSHETLTGGLEQYF	TGTGCCAGCAGCAGCCATGAGACCCTAACAGGGGGACTCGAGCAGTACTTC
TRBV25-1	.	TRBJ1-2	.	CASSDRVGYTF	TGTGCCAGCAGTGATAGGGTTGGCTACACCTTC
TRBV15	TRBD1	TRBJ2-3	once	CATSRPKRQGATNTDTQYF	TGTGCCACCAGCAGGCCCAAGCGTCAGGGGGCTACAAACACAGATACGCAGTATTTT
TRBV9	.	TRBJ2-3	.	CASSVAAGSTDTQYF	TGTGCCAGCAGCGTAGCGGCGGGGAGCACAGATACGCAGTATTTT
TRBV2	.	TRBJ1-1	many	CASNPPEGKNTEAFF	TGTGCCAGCAACCCCCCAGAGGGAAAGAACACTGAAGCTTTCTTT
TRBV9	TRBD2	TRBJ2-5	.	CASSLSGGAHETQYF	TGTGCCAGCAGCTTGAGCGGGGGGGCTCATGAGACCCAGTACTTC
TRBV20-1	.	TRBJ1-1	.	CRARAGTRNTEAFF	TGCCGTGCTAGAGCGGGAACTCGGAACACTGAAGCTTTCTTT
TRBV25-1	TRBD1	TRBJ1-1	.	CASSWTGEAEAFF	TGTGCCAGCAGCTGGACAGGGGAGGCTGAAGCTTTCTTT
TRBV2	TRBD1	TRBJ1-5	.	CASRTGVNQPQHF	TGTGCCAGCAGGACAGGGGTGAATCAGCCCCAGCATTTT
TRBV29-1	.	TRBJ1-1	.	CSVEITEAFF	TGCAGCGTTGAAATCACTGAAGCTTTCTTT
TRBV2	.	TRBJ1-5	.	CASSLEGYNQPQHF	TGTGCCAGCAGCTTGGAGGGGTACAATCAGCCCCAGCATTTT
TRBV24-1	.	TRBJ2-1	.	CATSELGGVAEQFF	TGTGCCACCAGTGAGCTCGGGGGTGTCGCTGAGCAGTTCTTC
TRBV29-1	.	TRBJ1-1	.	CSVDIGGNTEAFF	TGCAGCGTTGATATTGGCGGGAACACTGAAGCTTTCTTT
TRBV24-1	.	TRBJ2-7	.	CATSDSGRGREEQYF	TGTGCCACCAGTGATTCGGGAAGGGGCAGGGAGGAGCAGTACTTC
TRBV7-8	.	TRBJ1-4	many	CASSLDRSREKLFF	TGTGCCAGCAGCTTAGACAGGTCAAGAGAAAAACTGTTTTTT
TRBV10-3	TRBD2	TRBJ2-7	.	CAISESIAGGSYEQYF	TGTGCCATCAGTGAGTCGATTGCGGGAGGATCCTACGAGCAGTACTTC
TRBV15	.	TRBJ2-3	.	CATSDSLRSTDTQYF	TGTGCCACCAGTGATTCATTGAGAAGCACAGATACGCAGTATTTT
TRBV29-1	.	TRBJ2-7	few	CSVRQVTYEQYF	TGCAGCGTCAGACAGGTTACCTACGAGCAGTACTTC
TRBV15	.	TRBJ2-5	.	CATSRDMGPQETQYF	TGTGCCACCAGCAGAGATATGGGGCCACAAGAGACCCAGTACTTC
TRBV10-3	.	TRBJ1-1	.	CASTRGPNTEAFF	TGTGCCTCTACCCGGGGGCCCAACACTGAAGCTTTCTTT
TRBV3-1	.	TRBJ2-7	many	CASSPQGVSSYEQYF	TGTGCCAGCAGCCCCCAAGGGGTCAGCTCCTACGAGCAGTACTTC
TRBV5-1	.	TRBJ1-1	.	CASSPTSDRNTEAFF	TGCGCCAGCAGCCCTACCTCCGACAGAAACACTGAAGCTTTCTTT
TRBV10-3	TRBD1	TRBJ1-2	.	CAIRGHPGQGADGYTF	TGTGCCATCAGGGGCCATCCGGGACAGGGGGCGGATGGCTACACCTTC
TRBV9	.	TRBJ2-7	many	CASSPQGGGMGEQYF	TGTGCCAGCAGCCCCCAGGGAGGGGGGATGGGCGAGCAGTACTTC
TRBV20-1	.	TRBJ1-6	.	CSANLDRNSPLHF	TGCAGTGCTAACTTGGACCGAAATTCACCCCTCCACTTT
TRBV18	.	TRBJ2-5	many	CASSPKDGWQETQYF	TGTGCCAGCTCACCAAAGGACGGATGGCAAGAGACCCAGTACTTC
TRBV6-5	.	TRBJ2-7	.	CASSLTSNEQYF	TGTGCCAGCAGCCTTACTAGTAACGAGCAGTACTTC
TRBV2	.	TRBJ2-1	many	CASSLEPYNEQFF	TGTGCCAGTTCCCTGGAGCCCTACAATGAGCAGTTCTTC
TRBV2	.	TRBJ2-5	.	CASRAGFPETQYF	TGTGCCAGCAGGGCAGGGTTCCCAGAGACCCAGTACTTC